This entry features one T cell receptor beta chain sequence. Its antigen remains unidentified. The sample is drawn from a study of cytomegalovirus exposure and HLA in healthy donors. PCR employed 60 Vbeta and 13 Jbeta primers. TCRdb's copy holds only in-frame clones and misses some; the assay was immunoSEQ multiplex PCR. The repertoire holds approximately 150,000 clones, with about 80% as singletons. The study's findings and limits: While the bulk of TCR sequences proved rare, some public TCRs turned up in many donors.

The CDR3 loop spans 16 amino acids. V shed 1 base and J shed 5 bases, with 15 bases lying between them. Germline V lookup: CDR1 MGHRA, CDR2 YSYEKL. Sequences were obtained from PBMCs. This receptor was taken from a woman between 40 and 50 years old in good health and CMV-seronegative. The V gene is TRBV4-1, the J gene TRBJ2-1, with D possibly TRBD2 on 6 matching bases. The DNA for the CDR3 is TGCGCCAGCAGCCAAGTCGGGCGGGACCGTGACAATGAGCAGTTCTTC. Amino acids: CASSQVGRDRDNEQFF.